This T cell receptor (beta chain) stems from a study of CD8 T cells in Susac syndrome. Trimming cost V 2 bases and J 4 bases, with 9 bases left between them. The CDR3 contains 15 residues. Germline V CDR1 and CDR2: MNHNY, SVGAGI (reference sequence). Random hexamers served to reverse transcribe roughly 0.5 to 1 ug RNA. A multiplex approach, immunoSEQ multiplex PCR, amplified TCR beta CDR3 across 54 Vbeta and 13 Jbeta. TCRdb reprocessed the immunoSEQ multiplex PCR reads with MiXCR, giving one entry per CDR3 protein. The sample carries 150,000 to 200,000 distinct CDR3 sequences, 93% recorded once. In blood CD8+ and CD4+ T cells, TCR beta underwent sequencing. Regarding this clonotype: Its target is unknown.

Notes on the study in general: It was acknowledged by the study that relatively few individuals were included in its TCR sequencing and HLA analysis.

The TCR originated in a human donor in good health. The rearrangement uses TRBV6-6 and TRBJ2-6; D might be TRBD1 (5 bases). The specimen was CD4+ T cells from PBMCs. The CDR3 protein is CASSYRGLGANVLTF. The CDR3 bases are TGTGCCAGCAGTTACAGGGGTTTAGGGGCCAACGTCCTGACTTTC.